Following are 19 T cell receptor beta chains from one sample sequenced in a study of OX40 agonist ivuxolimab in advanced cancers. Some clones are missing from TCRdb's copy, which holds only in-frame ones; the method was immunoSEQ multiplex PCR. The sample shows around 25,000 clones, around four fifths of them seen only once. Material: CD4+ or CD8+ T cells sorted from blood, obtained in a trial of the OX40 agonist ivuxolimab. Receptors were obtained from an adult with an advanced solid tumor such as melanoma, head and neck, liver or kidney cancer.

This CDR3 is CASSLRQGDYGYTF. CDR3 in DNA: TGTGCCAGCAGCCTGAGACAGGGGGACTATGGCTACACCTTC. The chain couples TRBV7-2 to TRBJ1-2; 9 bases are a match to TRBD1. This CDR3 region has 14 residues. The germline gives CDR1 SGHTA, CDR2 FQGNSA. V shed 5 bases and J 3 bases; nucleotides not matched to a gene: 4.

The chain is built from TRBV6-1 and TRBJ2-1; 9 bases are shared with TRBD1. Germline trimming cut 5 bases from V and 6 bases from J; bases unmatched to any gene: 8. CDR1 and CDR2 (germline): MNHNS, SASEGT. The CDR3 loop spans 15 amino acids. CDR3 sequence reads: CASSQPGQGLNEQFF. The DNA for the CDR3 is TGTGCCAGCAGTCAACCGGGACAGGGTCTCAATGAGCAGTTCTTC.

V usage is TRBV7-2 and J usage is TRBJ2-2; TRBD1 aligns across 7 bases. The V segment lost 3 bases and the J segment 3 bases; nucleotides outside the gene matches: 4. In germline, CDR1 is SGHTA, CDR2 FQGNSA. The CDR3 length is 15 residues. CDR3 sequence: CASSLTGSYTGELFF. CDR3 DNA sequence: TGTGCCAGCAGCTTGACAGGGTCCTACACCGGGGAGCTGTTTTTT.

This clone is labeled medium-sized (0.01 to 0.1%). Here the CDR3 DNA reads TGCAGCGTTCGGGGATCCAATCAGCCCCAGCATTTT. Encoded protein: CSVRGSNQPQHF. The rearrangement joins TRBV29-1 to TRBJ1-5; D is unresolved. Germline V gene lookup returns CDR1 SQVTM and CDR2 ANQGSEA. The CDR3 totals 12 residues. Trimming left V 5 bases short and J 3 bases short, with 8 bases between.

The chain has TRBV9 and TRBJ2-5; 7 positions match TRBD1. The CDR3 is made up of 14 amino acids. J gave up 3 bases and V 4 bases, and 6 bases lay outside the gene matches. From germline, CDR1 is SGDLS and CDR2 YYNGEE. The CDR3 DNA sequence: TGTGCCAGCAGCCCCGGGACAGTCAAAGAGACCCAGTACTTC. Its protein is CASSPGTVKETQYF.

The V and J genes are TRBV11-2 and TRBJ2-7; D is undetermined. With 2 bases removed from V and 8 bases from J, the gap between germline ends came to 7 bases. From germline, CDR1 is SGHAT and CDR2 FQNNGV. This CDR3 contains 11 residues. The CDR3 bases are TGTGCCAGCAGCTTAATGACGCAGCAGTACTTC. It specifies CASSLMTQQYF. The whole variable domain, filled in from reference TRBV11-2 and TRBJ2-7, reads EAGVAQSPRYKIIEKRQSVAFWCNPISGHATLYWYQQILGQGPKLLIQFQNNGVVDDSQLPKDRFSAERLKGVDSTLKIQPAKLEDSAVYLCASSLMTQQYFGPGTRLTVT.

This rearrangement joins TRBV18 to TRBJ2-3; TRBD1 or TRBD2 may be the D gene (5 bases each). Germline V gene sequence: CDR1 KGHSH, CDR2 LQKENI. V lost 6 bases to trimming and J lost 6 bases, with 19 bases between them. CDR3 length: 15 amino acids. The CDR3 here is CASSPPGRRSDTQYF. The CDR3 nucleotides are TGTGCCAGCTCTCCCCCGGGACGCAGGTCCGATACGCAGTATTTT.

This clone was observed a handful of times. The J gene is TRBJ2-3, the V gene TRBV29-1; perhaps TRBD1 as D (5 bases). The V gene's germline CDR1 is SQVTM and CDR2 ANQGSEA. V was clipped by 0 bases and J by 5 bases, with 12 bases between them. CDR3 length: 14 residues. The CDR3: CSVEEGRAVDTQYF. As DNA, the CDR3 is TGCAGCGTTGAAGAAGGCAGGGCGGTAGATACGCAGTATTTT.

This chain links TRBV5-6 with TRBJ1-3, with unresolved D. The germline V gene encodes CDR1 SGHDT and CDR2 YYEEEE. This CDR3 spans 14 amino acids. Deletions cut 3 bases from V and 0 bases from J, with 7 bases between. This CDR3 is CASSSGYSGNTIYF. CDR3 nucleotide sequence: TGTGCCAGCAGCTCGGGGTACTCTGGAAACACCATATATTTT.

The V gene is TRBV4-1, the J gene TRBJ2-1; 7 bases are shared with TRBD1. The trim removed 5 bases at V and 6 bases at J, leaving 10 bases unmatched. This CDR3 region has 15 residues. Per the germline V gene, CDR1 is MGHRA and CDR2 is YSYEKL. The CDR3 loop reads CASSYAGTVSNEQFF. CDR3 bases: TGCGCCAGCAGCTATGCCGGGACAGTAAGCAATGAGCAGTTCTTC.

V is TRBV27 and J is TRBJ1-1; TRBD1 might be the D (6 bases). The CDR3 totals 14 residues. In germline, CDR1 is MNHEY, CDR2 SMNVEV (reference sequence). The V end was cut by 6 bases, the J end by 8 bases, with 19 bases between. CDR3 region: CASSPGGPGREAFF. The CDR3 DNA reads TGTGCCAGCAGCCCCGGGGGGCCCGGGAGAGAAGCTTTCTTT.

The genes are TRBV5-1 and TRBJ2-2; TRBD1 matches 7 bases. The junction had 12 bases not matched to a gene; V was cut back by 5 bases and J by 2 bases. This CDR3 has 17 residues. Germline V gene sequence: CDR1 SGHRS, CDR2 YFSETQ. CDR3 sequence (DNA): TGCGCCAGCAGGGGACAGTCCGGCCCTTTAAACACCGGGGAGCTGTTTTTT. It specifies CASRGQSGPLNTGELFF.

This clone was seen only once. V is TRBV18 and J is TRBJ2-3, with 8 nucleotides matching TRBD2. Germline V CDR1 and CDR2: KGHSH, LQKENI. The CDR3 is 16 residues long. The ends lost 0 bases at V and 2 bases at J; junction bases unmatched: 4. CDR3 in amino acids: CASSPPSAGDTDTQYF. In nucleotides, the CDR3 is TGTGCCAGCTCACCACCTTCAGCGGGAGACACAGATACGCAGTATTTT.

This clone was counted a single time. The chain recombines TRBV5-1 with TRBJ1-1, with D uncertain. This CDR3 region has 15 residues. The germline V gene encodes CDR1 SGHRS and CDR2 YFSETQ. V dropped 2 bases and J dropped 6 bases, with 17 bases sitting between them. The CDR3 DNA is TGCGCCAGCAGCTTTGCACCCGACAACGGCGCTGAAGCTTTCTTT. Translation: CASSFAPDNGAEAFF.

The DNA of the CDR3 is TGTGCCAGCAGCTTACGACAGAGGGCTGAAGCTTTCTTT. Translated, it gives CASSLRQRAEAFF. The chain joins TRBV7-2 to TRBJ1-1, with D perhaps matching TRBD1 (5 bases). CDR3 length: 13 residues. With 2 bases removed from V and 6 bases from J, the gap between germline ends came to 10 bases. Germline CDR1 is SGHTA and CDR2 is FQGNSA.

The chain links TRBV28 to TRBJ2-6, with D maybe TRBD2 (5 bases). Germline V gene sequence: CDR1 MDHEN, CDR2 SYDVKM. This CDR3 contains 14 residues. Trimming pared 8 bases from V and 0 bases from J, leaving 8 bases between. DNA for the CDR3: TGTGCCAGCGGACGGGACTCTGGGGCCAACGTCCTGACTTTC. As protein: CASGRDSGANVLTF.

This clone was seen only once. The chain employs TRBV5-1 and TRBJ2-2; possible D gene TRBD1, 6 bases. CDR1 is SGHRS, CDR2 YFSETQ, per germline. This CDR3 contains 14 residues. The V and J ends lost 4 bases and 6 bases respectively, with 13 bases between them. The chain's CDR3 is CASSLTGYAGELFF. In DNA form, the CDR3 reads TGCGCCAGCAGCCTCACAGGGTACGCCGGGGAGCTGTTTTTT.

This chain links TRBV7-9 with TRBJ2-7; 10 positions match TRBD1. The CDR3 totals 14 residues. Germline V CDR1 and CDR2: SEHNR, FQNEAQ (reference sequence). The junction had 5 bases not matched to a gene; V was cut back by 7 bases and J by 2 bases. The CDR3 bases are TGTGCCAGCACCCCGGGACAGGGGACCTACGAGCAGTACTTC. Encoded protein: CASTPGQGTYEQYF. Drawing the rest from reference TRBV7-9 and TRBJ2-7, the complete variable domain is DTGVSQNPRHKITKRGQNVTFRCDPISEHNRLYWYRQTLGQGPEFLTYFQNEAQLEKSRLLSDRFSAERPKGSFSTLEIQRTEQGDSAMYLCASTPGQGTYEQYFGPGTRLTVT.

The V call is TRBV6-5, the J call TRBJ2-3; D not resolved. The CDR3 covers 13 residues. The germline V gene has CDR1 MNHEY and CDR2 SVGAGI. V was shortened by 4 bases and J by 6 bases, with 11 bases between the two germline ends. The CDR3 DNA sequence: TGTGCCAGCAGTTCTTGGGGAAGTGATACGCAGTATTTT. Translating it yields CASSSWGSDTQYF.